This TCR beta chain was identified in a study of blood T cell repertoires in COVID-19. Study details: PBMCs, B-cell-depleted T cells, or T cells provided the cDNA or gDNA that made up the material.

The data were produced by immunoSEQ multiplex PCR, yet TCRdb's version contains in-frame clones alone and is incomplete. The table shows a few hundred thousand clones, with around 84% occurring only once. Participant age was roughly 18 to 100 years, and participants resided in approximately 25 US areas. Participants' own reports of clinical history determined their cohort assignment. No more than 2 weeks before study entry, exposed participants had met a case of COVID-19. CDR1 MNHEY and CDR2 SVGAGI come from the germline V gene. CDR3 length: 14 residues. V trimming: 5 bases; J trimming: 0 bases; junction bases outside the gene matches: 3.

The sequencing input was PBMCs or T cells enriched from blood (not recorded which). The TCR comes from a man aged 40-50 years who had been exposed to COVID-19. J is TRBJ2-5 and V is TRBV6-5; TRBD1 matches 7 bases. CDR3 sequence (DNA): TGTGCCAGCAGTAAACAGGGGAACCAAGAGACCCAGTACTTC. Its translation: CASSKQGNQETQYF.